The next 25 T cell receptor beta chains were all read from a single sample in a study of T cell responses to AZD1222 COVID-19 vaccine. Profiled with immunoSEQ multiplex PCR; TCRdb holds only in-frame clones, not every one. The table shows approximately 150,000 clones, with under 95% occurring only once. The sequencing here drew on peripheral blood, taken 28 days after the second AZD1222 dose. The origin of the receptors is an adult who received the AZD1222 COVID-19 vaccine.

The chain couples TRBV6-5 to TRBJ2-3, with D perhaps TRBD2 (7 bases). There are 14 residues in the CDR3. V was shortened by 10 bases and J by 4 bases, with 18 bases between the two germline ends. Germline V gene data show CDR1 as MNHEY and CDR2 as SVGAGI. The CDR3 spells CATWTGEGADTQYF. The CDR3 DNA follows: TGTGCCACCTGGACCGGGGAGGGGGCAGATACGCAGTATTTT.

The rearrangement joins TRBV29-1 to TRBJ1-2, with 11 bases matching TRBD1. The CDR3 runs 14 residues. The ends lost 6 bases at V and 3 bases at J; junction bases unmatched: 6. Germline V gene data show CDR1 as SQVTM and CDR2 as ANQGSEA. CDR3 sequence reads: CSVVTGQGDYGYTF. Written as DNA, the CDR3 is TGCAGCGTCGTTACGGGACAGGGGGACTATGGCTACACCTTC.

The chain couples TRBV3-1 (or the pseudogene TRBV3-2) to TRBJ2-4; 7 nucleotides match TRBD2. Germline assignment: CDR1 LGHDT and CDR2 YNNKEL (reference sequence). The CDR3 is 12 residues long. With V trimmed by 4 bases and J by 8 bases, 2 bases remained unmatched. DNA for the CDR3: TGTGCCAGCAGCCGCGGGGGAGACATTCAGTACTTC. Encoded protein: CASSRGGDIQYF.

This rearrangement joins TRBV6-2 or TRBV6-3 to TRBJ1-2; 7 bases fit TRBD1. CDR1 MNHEY and CDR2 SVGEGT come from the germline V gene. Unmatched junction bases numbered 16, after V lost 3 bases and J lost 3 bases. The CDR3 runs 18 residues. The CDR3 here is CASSYPPGQRRPHYGYTF. CDR3 coding DNA: TGTGCCAGCAGTTATCCTCCGGGACAGCGCCGCCCGCACTATGGCTACACCTTC.

V usage is TRBV5-1 and J usage is TRBJ1-3, with 10 bases that match TRBD1. Trimming took 5 bases from V and 0 from J; bases not matched to a gene: 11. The germline CDR1 and CDR2 sequences are SGHRS and YFSETQ. This CDR3 has 18 amino acids. The CDR3 DNA follows: TGCGCCAGCAGACCCAGGACAGGGGGAAGTATCTCTGGAAACACCATATATTTT. It specifies CASRPRTGGSISGNTIYF.

CDR3 in DNA: TGTGCCAGCAGTCGGGACAGCAGCCGCTATAATTCACCCCTCCACTTT. Protein: CASSRDSSRYNSPLHF. J is TRBJ1-6 and V is TRBV7-9, with 7 nucleotides matching TRBD1. The CDR3 consists of 16 residues. The germline V gene has CDR1 SEHNR and CDR2 FQNEAQ (reference sequence). With 6 bases clipped from V and 3 bases from J, the junction kept 8 bases outside the gene matches.

The genes are TRBV6-6 and TRBJ1-1; D possibly corresponds to TRBD1 (5 bases). Germline V CDR1 and CDR2: MNHNY, SVGAGI (reference sequence). The CDR3 spans 17 residues. Trimming took 5 bases from V and 1 from J, leaving 20 bases between them. CDR3: CASSRGRVPRQNTEAFF. For the CDR3, the DNA is TGTGCCAGCAGTCGGGGGAGGGTCCCGCGTCAGAACACTGAAGCTTTCTTT.

CDR3 nucleotide sequence: TGTGCCAGCAGAGACAGGGGTAACTATGGCTACACCTTC. This sequence encodes CASRDRGNYGYTF. V is TRBV9 and J is TRBJ1-2; 8 positions match TRBD1. The ends lost 5 bases at V and 1 base at J; junction bases unmatched: 1. The CDR3 runs 13 residues. CDR1 is SGDLS, CDR2 YYNGEE, per germline.

CDR3 amino acids: CASGQGGSGYTF. DNA of the CDR3: TGTGCCAGCGGCCAGGGAGGCTCTGGCTACACCTTC. The J gene is TRBJ1-2, the V gene TRBV25-1, with D possibly matching TRBD1 (5 bases). Deletions cut 8 bases from V and 7 bases from J, with 14 bases between. The CDR3 is 12 residues long. The germline V gene encodes CDR1 MGHDK and CDR2 SYGVNS.

V and J are TRBV2 and TRBJ2-3; D gene uncertain. CDR1 and CDR2 from the germline V gene are SNHLY and FYNNEI. The V end was cut by 1 base, the J end by 3 bases, with 11 bases between. There are 15 residues in the CDR3. The CDR3 protein is CASSEGLPSTDTQYF. Here the CDR3 DNA reads TGTGCCAGCAGTGAAGGGCTGCCTTCGACAGATACGCAGTATTTT.

The chain uses TRBV19 and TRBJ1-2; 9 nucleotides match TRBD1. Germline CDR1 LNHDA, CDR2 SQIVND (reference sequence). V lost 7 bases to trimming and J lost 7 bases; unmatched junction nucleotides: 7. This CDR3 spans 13 amino acids. The CDR3 DNA reads as TGTGCCAGTACCCCCGGGACAGGGTTTGGCTACACCTTC. Its translation: CASTPGTGFGYTF.

CDR3 bases: TGTGCCAGCAGCTTAGGGGTTAGCGGGGCCTTTCGAGAGACCCAGTACTTC. Residues: CASSLGVSGAFRETQYF. The chain recombines TRBV7-6 with TRBJ2-5; 8 nucleotides align to TRBD2. CDR1 is SGHVS, CDR2 FNYEAQ, per germline. The CDR3 consists of 17 residues. The J segment lost 4 bases and the V segment lost 1 base, leaving 11 bases of the junction unmatched.

The rearrangement uses TRBV6-5 and TRBJ1-6; D gene uncertain. This CDR3 is built from 13 residues. Trimming shortened V by 6 bases and J by 7 bases, and 10 bases separated the two germline ends. Germline-derived CDR1 and CDR2 are MNHEY and SVGAGI. CDR3 amino acids: CASRPILNSPLHF. CDR3 nucleotide sequence: TGTGCCAGCAGGCCCATTTTGAATTCACCCCTCCACTTT.

The chain combines TRBV5-4 with TRBJ1-2; a weak D match, TRBD1 (5 bases). V lost 3 bases to trimming and J lost 2 bases, with 11 bases between them. The germline V gene has CDR1 SGHNT and CDR2 YYREEE (reference sequence). This CDR3 spans 14 amino acids. This chain's CDR3 is CASSSGPPNYGYTF. For the CDR3, the DNA is TGTGCCAGCAGCTCGGGACCCCCAAACTATGGCTACACCTTC.

This clone was seen a single time. The V and J genes are TRBV3-1 (or the pseudogene TRBV3-2) and TRBJ2-5; 10 positions match TRBD2. Trimming at V came to 3 bases and at J to 5 bases, leaving 6 bases not matched to a gene. The CDR3 runs to 15 residues. Germline V gene sequence: CDR1 LGHDT, CDR2 YNNKEL (reference sequence). For the CDR3, the DNA is TGTGCCAGCAGCCACGCGACTAGCGGGTGGGAGACCCAGTACTTC. Protein product: CASSHATSGWETQYF.

The gene calls are TRBV5-1 and TRBJ1-2; perhaps TRBD1 as D (6 bases). Trimming shortened V by 4 bases and J by 0 bases, and 19 bases separated the two germline ends. This CDR3 is 17 amino acids long. Germline-derived CDR1 and CDR2 are SGHRS and YFSETQ. The CDR3 protein is CASSVGRGPLANYGYTF. DNA of the CDR3: TGCGCCAGCAGCGTTGGCAGGGGCCCGTTAGCTAACTATGGCTACACCTTC.

This clone was counted between two and nine times. The V call is TRBV30, the J call TRBJ1-2, with D maybe TRBD1 (5 bases). In germline, CDR1 is GTSNPN, CDR2 SVGIG (reference sequence). The ends were cut back, 0 bases at V and 8 bases at J, with 10 bases in the middle. CDR3 length: 12 amino acids. The DNA of the CDR3 is TGTGCCTGGAGTGTACACGGGGGAGGCTACACCTTC. Its protein is CAWSVHGGGYTF.

The sample holds one count of this clone. The chain is built from TRBV27 and TRBJ2-2; tentatively, D is TRBD1 (6 bases). The CDR3 contains 15 residues. From germline, CDR1 is MNHEY and CDR2 SMNVEV (reference sequence). The V and J ends lost 6 bases and 1 base respectively, with 12 bases between them. This CDR3 reads CASRVRQVNTGELFF. CDR3 nucleotide sequence: TGTGCCAGCAGGGTACGACAGGTGAACACCGGGGAGCTGTTTTTT.

The V gene is TRBV27, the J gene TRBJ1-5; TRBD1 is a possible D gene (6 bases). The germline V gene encodes CDR1 MNHEY and CDR2 SMNVEV (reference sequence). V was cut by 2 bases and J by 0 bases, with 23 bases left in between. The CDR3 runs to 20 residues. The CDR3 region is CASSLPNPRRGKNSNQPQHF. The CDR3 region has the DNA TGTGCCAGCAGTTTACCGAACCCCCGCAGGGGAAAGAATAGCAATCAGCCCCAGCATTTT.

This clone has just one count. CDR3: CASSTQQGTPYGYTF. CDR3 in DNA: TGTGCCAGCAGCACCCAACAGGGGACCCCCTATGGCTACACCTTC. The V gene is TRBV11-2, the J gene TRBJ1-2, with 7 bases identical to TRBD1. V shed 5 bases and J 4 bases; nucleotides not matched to a gene: 10. The CDR3 covers 15 residues. The germline V gene has CDR1 SGHAT and CDR2 FQNNGV. Full variable domain (rest looked up from reference TRBV11-2 and TRBJ1-2): EAGVAQSPRYKIIEKRQSVAFWCNPISGHATLYWYQQILGQGPKLLIQFQNNGVVDDSQLPKDRFSAERLKGVDSTLKIQPAKLEDSAVYLCASSTQQGTPYGYTFGSGTRLTVV.

The chain links TRBV6-1 to TRBJ1-2; 8 bases match TRBD1. This CDR3 comprises 15 residues. V gave up 0 bases and J gave up 0 bases; unmatched junction bases: 0. Germline V gene lookup returns CDR1 MNHNS and CDR2 SASEGT. The CDR3 sequence is CASSEAGQANYGYTF. CDR3 sequence (DNA): TGTGCCAGCAGTGAAGCGGGACAGGCTAACTATGGCTACACCTTC.

V gene TRBV6-5 combines with J gene TRBJ1-1; D remains unclear. Germline V gives CDR1 MNHEY, CDR2 SVGAGI. This CDR3 contains 14 residues. The V and J ends lost 7 bases and 1 base respectively, with 13 bases between them. This CDR3 reads CASTPRRRNTEAFF. The CDR3 coding sequence is TGTGCCAGCACTCCCAGACGGCGGAACACTGAAGCTTTCTTT.

The V and J genes are TRBV5-1 and TRBJ2-5; the D gene could be TRBD1 or TRBD2 (6 bases each). CDR1 and CDR2 from the germline V gene are SGHRS and YFSETQ. Trimming shortened V by 1 base and J by 5 bases, and 12 bases separated the two germline ends. CDR3 size: 14 residues. The CDR3, as DNA: TGCGCCAGCAGCTTGTGGGGGGCGGAGGAGACCCAGTACTTC. It yields the protein CASSLWGAEETQYF.

The chain carries TRBV29-1 and TRBJ1-1; 7 positions match TRBD1. CDR3 length: 13 residues. Germline values: CDR1 SQVTM, CDR2 ANQGSEA. With 5 bases clipped from V and 0 bases from J, the junction kept 3 bases outside the gene matches. As DNA, the CDR3 is TGCAGCGTTACAGGGGTAATGAACACTGAAGCTTTCTTT. Amino acid sequence: CSVTGVMNTEAFF.

CDR3 in amino acids: CASTGVHYEQYF. CDR3 nucleotide sequence: TGTGCCTCGACAGGGGTCCATTACGAGCAGTACTTC. V and J are TRBV30 and TRBJ2-7; 8 nucleotides line up with TRBD1. Unmatched junction bases numbered 6, after V lost 7 bases and J lost 4 bases. Germline V CDR1 and CDR2: GTSNPN, SVGIG (reference sequence). The CDR3 totals 12 residues. Complete variable domain (other parts from reference TRBV30 and TRBJ2-7): SQTIHQWPATLVQPVGSPLSLECTVEGTSNPNLYWYRQAAGRGLQLLFYSVGIGQISSEVPQNLSASRPQDRQFILSSKKLLLSDSGFYLCASTGVHYEQYFGPGTRLTVT.